These 3 T cell receptor beta chains were sequenced from one sample in a study of T cell repertoires in cytomegalovirus infection. TCRdb called the reads again in MiXCR, with one record for every CDR3 protein. Seen here are some 560,000 distinct CDR3 sequences, just under 40% observed once, and the top ten hold around 48%. Their target antigens are unknown. Sequences were derived from cultured PBMCs, sampled from culture after CMV antigen stimulation. The receptors were gathered from a human donor in good health (CMV status not recorded). Some clones in this sample may be carry-over from other donors' samples.

In this sample, this clonotype turned up many times. This sequence joins TRBV7-2 and TRBJ1-5; a weak D match, TRBD1 (5 bases). Trimming removed 1 base from V and 3 bases from J, with 13 bases in between. Germline V gene sequence: CDR1 SGHTA, CDR2 FQGNSA. This CDR3 contains 16 residues. CDR3 in DNA: TGTGCCAGCAGCTTAGAGAGAACAGGACTCAATCAGCCCCAGCATTTT. It translates to CASSLERTGLNQPQHF. Drawing the rest from reference TRBV7-2 and TRBJ1-5, the complete variable domain is GAGVSQSPSNKVTEKGKDVELRCDPISGHTALYWYRQSLGQGLEFLIYFQGNSAPDKSGLPSDRFSAERTGGSVSTLTIQRTQQEDSAVYLCASSLERTGLNQPQHFGDGTRLSIL.

The rearrangement joins TRBV7-2 to TRBJ1-2; no firm D call. With 4 bases removed from V and 7 bases from J, the gap between germline ends came to 16 bases. The CDR3 has 14 residues. CDR1 and CDR2 (germline): SGHTA, FQGNSA. CDR3: CASSSRTLERGYTF. Written as DNA, the CDR3 is TGTGCCAGCAGCTCCCGAACCTTGGAGCGTGGCTACACCTTC.

This clonotype has only a few counts. This chain connects TRBV20-1 to TRBJ2-3, with a weak D call TRBD2 (7 bases). The CDR3 extends over 14 amino acids. The germline CDR1 and CDR2 sequences are DFQATT and SNEGSKA (reference sequence). This CDR3 reads CSQGGAWNTDTQYF. In DNA, the CDR3 is TGCAGCCAAGGGGGGGCCTGGAACACAGATACGCAGTATTTT.